The present T cell receptor (beta chain) was sequenced within a study of PD-L1 blockade in urothelial cancer. Whole-study context: From 0 to 3 prior chemotherapy regimens had been given to the patients. Typically, measured as a median, blood samples had about 140,000 T cells. Investigators checked blood 3 weeks (second dose) and 6 weeks after treatment start.

Overall study findings and caveats: In blood at 3 weeks, tumor-associated clones expanded more among patients with durable benefit.

The time point denotes: peripheral blood 6 weeks after treatment start. About this clone itself: The antigen remains unidentified.

Measured with immunoSEQ multiplex PCR; TCRdb has only the in-frame clones, and not every one. The data hold some 110,000 clones, with approximately 90% observed a single time. This sequence was found in a man between 60 and 75 years old with urothelial cancer. The specimen was PBMCs, collected around atezolizumab (anti-PD-L1) treatment.

Here the CDR3 DNA reads TGCAGTGCTAGTACAGGGCTCGAGCAGTACTTC. It encodes CSASTGLEQYF. The V call is TRBV20-1, the J call TRBJ2-7; a weak D match, TRBD1 (6 bases). CDR1 and CDR2 from the germline V gene are DFQATT and SNEGSKA (reference sequence). The CDR3 runs 11 residues. V was cut by 3 bases and J by 6 bases, with 9 bases left in between.